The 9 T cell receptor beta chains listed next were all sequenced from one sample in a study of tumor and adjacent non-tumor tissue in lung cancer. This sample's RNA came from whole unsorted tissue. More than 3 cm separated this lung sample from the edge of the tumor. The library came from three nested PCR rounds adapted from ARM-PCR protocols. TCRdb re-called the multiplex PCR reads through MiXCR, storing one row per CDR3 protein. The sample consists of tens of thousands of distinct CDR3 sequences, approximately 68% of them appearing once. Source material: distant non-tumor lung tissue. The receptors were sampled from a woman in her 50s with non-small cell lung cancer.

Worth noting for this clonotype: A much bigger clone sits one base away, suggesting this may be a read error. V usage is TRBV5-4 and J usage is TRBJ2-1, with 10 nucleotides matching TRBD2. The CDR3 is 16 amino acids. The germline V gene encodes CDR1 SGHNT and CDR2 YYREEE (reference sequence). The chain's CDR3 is CASSGKAGGPYNERFF. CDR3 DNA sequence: TGTGCCAGCAGCGGCAAAGCGGGAGGGCCCTACAATGAGCGGTTCTTC.

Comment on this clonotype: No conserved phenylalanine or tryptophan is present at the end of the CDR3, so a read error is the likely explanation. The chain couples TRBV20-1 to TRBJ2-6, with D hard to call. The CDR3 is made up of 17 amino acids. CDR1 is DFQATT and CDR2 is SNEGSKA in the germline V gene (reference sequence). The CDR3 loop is CSARDLREPSGANVLTL. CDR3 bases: TGCAGCGCTAGAGATCTTAGGGAACCCTCTGGGGCCAACGTCCTGACTCTC.

The CDR3 is CSVSLTGVGPSGYTF. CDR3 coding DNA: TGCAGTGTTAGTTTAACAGGTGTCGGGCCTTCTGGCTACACCTTC. The chain combines TRBV20-1 with TRBJ1-2, with D possibly being TRBD1 (5 bases). V lost 7 bases to trimming and J lost 7 bases, with 25 bases between them. The CDR3 sequence is 15 residues long. Germline CDR1 reads DFQATT; CDR2 reads SNEGSKA (reference sequence).

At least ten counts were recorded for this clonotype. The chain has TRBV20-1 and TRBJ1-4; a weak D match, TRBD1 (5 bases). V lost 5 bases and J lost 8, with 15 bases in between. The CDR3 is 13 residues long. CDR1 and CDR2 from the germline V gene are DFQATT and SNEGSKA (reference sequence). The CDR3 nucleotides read TGCAGTGCTGGACAAGACGACGGAGAAAAACTGTTTTTT. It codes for CSAGQDDGEKLFF.

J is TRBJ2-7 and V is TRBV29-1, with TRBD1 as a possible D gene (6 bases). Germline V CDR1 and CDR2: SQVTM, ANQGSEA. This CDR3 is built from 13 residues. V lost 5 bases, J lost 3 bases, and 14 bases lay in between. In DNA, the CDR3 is TGCAGCGTTCAAGGGACAACTATCTACGAGCAGTACTTC. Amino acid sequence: CSVQGTTIYEQYF.

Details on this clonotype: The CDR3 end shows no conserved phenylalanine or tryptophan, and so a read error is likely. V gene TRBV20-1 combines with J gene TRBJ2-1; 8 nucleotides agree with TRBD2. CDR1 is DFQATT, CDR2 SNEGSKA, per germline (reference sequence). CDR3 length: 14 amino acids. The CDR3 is CNAIGRASYNEQFS. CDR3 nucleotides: TGCAATGCTATCGGGAGGGCCTCCTACAATGAGCAGTTCTCC.

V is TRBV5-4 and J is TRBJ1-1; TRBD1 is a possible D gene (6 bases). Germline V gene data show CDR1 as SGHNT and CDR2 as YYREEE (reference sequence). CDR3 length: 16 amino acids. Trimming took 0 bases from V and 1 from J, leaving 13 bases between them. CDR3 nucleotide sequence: TGTGCCAGCAGCTTGGAAATGTCGGGGGCGAACACTGAAGCTTTCTTT. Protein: CASSLEMSGANTEAFF.

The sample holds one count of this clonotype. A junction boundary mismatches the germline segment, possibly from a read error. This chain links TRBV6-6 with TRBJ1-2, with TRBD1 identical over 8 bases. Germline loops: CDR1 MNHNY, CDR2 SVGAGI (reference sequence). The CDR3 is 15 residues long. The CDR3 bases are TGTGACAGCAGTTACTCGCCGCAGGGGGCTCTTGGCTGCACCTTC. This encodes CDSSYSPQGALGCTF.

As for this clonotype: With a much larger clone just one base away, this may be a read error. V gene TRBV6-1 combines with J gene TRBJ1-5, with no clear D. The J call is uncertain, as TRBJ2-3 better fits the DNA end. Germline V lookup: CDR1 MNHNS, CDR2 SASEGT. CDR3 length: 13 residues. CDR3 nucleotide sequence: TGTGCCAGCAGTGCTGGGTCGGGTCAGCCCCAGTATTTT. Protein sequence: CASSAGSGQPQYF.